These 17 T cell receptor beta chains were sequenced from one sample in a study of T cell clones after liver transplantation. Libraries were prepared by immunoSEQ multiplex PCR; TCRdb keeps only in-frame clonotypes and omits some of them. This table holds 60,000 or so clones, approximately 77% found once. This sample comprised CD4+ T cells from blood, obtained at the 22-month timepoint. The receptors here all came from a human patient who received a liver transplant. Some T cells may arise from the graft donor.

V usage is TRBV6-6 and J usage is TRBJ2-7; D perhaps matches TRBD2 (7 bases). The ends were cut back, 10 bases at V and 0 bases at J, with 22 bases in the middle. This CDR3 comprises 16 residues. Germline V gene sequence: CDR1 MNHNY, CDR2 SVGAGI (reference sequence). CDR3 nucleotides: TGTGCCACAGGACTCCTCATGGGGGGGGCCTCCTACGAGCAGTACTTC. This codes for CATGLLMGGASYEQYF.

CDR3 coding DNA: TGTGCCACCCGACAGGGGGACACTGAAGCTTTCTTT. Translation gives CATRQGDTEAFF. The rearrangement links TRBV28 to TRBJ1-1; 9 bases match TRBD1. V lost 10 bases to trimming and J lost 3 bases; unmatched junction nucleotides: 3. Germline V lookup: CDR1 MDHEN, CDR2 SYDVKM. This CDR3 is 12 amino acids long. The full variable domain, its missing parts supplied by reference TRBV28 and TRBJ1-1, is DVKVTQSSRYLVKRTGEKVFLECVQDMDHENMFWYRQDPGLGLRLIYFSYDVKMKEKGDIPEGYSVSREKKERFSLILESASTNQTSMYLCATRQGDTEAFFGQGTRLTVV.

The chain carries TRBV5-8 and TRBJ2-5, with a possible D match to TRBD1 (5 bases). Germline loops: CDR1 SGHTS, CDR2 YDEGEE. The ends were cut back, 0 bases at V and 1 base at J, with 13 bases in the middle. This CDR3 spans 16 amino acids. The CDR3 protein is CASSLGQGYSQETQYF. Written as DNA, the CDR3 is TGTGCCAGCAGCTTGGGTCAGGGATATTCCCAAGAGACCCAGTACTTC. The variable domain in full, with the rest retrieved from reference TRBV5-8 and TRBJ2-5, is EAGVTQSPTHLIKTRGQQATLRCSPISGHTSVYWYQQALGLGLQFLLWYDEGEERNRGNFPPRFSGRQFPNYSSELNVNALELEDSALYLCASSLGQGYSQETQYFGPGTRLLVL.

V and J are TRBV10-3 and TRBJ1-4, with D possibly matching TRBD1 (5 bases). The CDR3 covers 15 residues. Germline CDR1 ENHRY, CDR2 SYGVKD. The V gene lost 6 bases and the J gene lost 0 bases, with 11 bases spanning the gap. The CDR3 coding sequence is TGTGCCATCAGCCCGGGACGGACAACTAATGAAAAACTGTTTTTT. Its protein product is CAISPGRTTNEKLFF.

This clone was observed a handful of times. The gene calls are TRBV28 and TRBJ1-2; D might be TRBD1 (6 bases). The V end was cut by 6 bases, the J end by 8 bases, with 16 bases between. Germline CDR1 reads MDHEN; CDR2 reads SYDVKM. The CDR3 loop spans 13 amino acids. CDR3: CASRTGFSSGYTF. The CDR3 DNA sequence: TGTGCCAGCAGGACAGGTTTTTCGTCGGGCTACACCTTC.

This clone is categorized as medium-sized. This specimen includes other DNA sequences encoding the same CDR3. The chain combines TRBV2 with TRBJ1-5; no clear D gene. Germline CDR1 is SNHLY and CDR2 is FYNNEI. The CDR3 runs 14 residues. V lost 3 bases and J 0 bases, leaving 6 bases between the germline ends. The CDR3 sequence: CASSDSHSNQPQHF. The CDR3 nucleotides read TGTGCCAGCAGTGACAGCCATAGCAATCAGCCCCAGCATTTT.

This clone was seen only a few times. The chain carries TRBV5-6 and TRBJ2-2; 11 nucleotides agree with TRBD2. Germline V gives CDR1 SGHDT, CDR2 YYEEEE. The CDR3 loop spans 17 amino acids. Trimming removed 3 bases from V and 2 bases from J; junction bases left unmatched: 6. Written as DNA, the CDR3 is TGTGCCAGCAGCTCGCTAGCGGGGGGAGGAAACACCGGGGAGCTGTTTTTT. It specifies CASSSLAGGGNTGELFF.

This chain joins TRBV2 and TRBJ1-2; D not resolved. V shed 2 bases and J shed 6 bases, with 10 bases lying between them. Germline V lookup: CDR1 SNHLY, CDR2 FYNNEI. This CDR3 comprises 13 residues. CDR3 bases: TGTGCCAGCAGTGAACCGGGGAAGAATGGCTACACCTTC. Translating it yields CASSEPGKNGYTF. Combining the CDR3 with reference TRBV2 and TRBJ1-2 gives the whole variable domain EPEVTQTPSHQVTQMGQEVILRCVPISNHLYFYWYRQILGQKVEFLVSFYNNEISEKSEIFDDQFSVERPDGSNFTLKIRSTKLEDSAMYFCASSEPGKNGYTFGSGTRLTVV.

The V and J genes are TRBV7-9 and TRBJ2-7, with 7 bases fitting TRBD2. Germline lookup yields CDR1 SEHNR and CDR2 FQNEAQ (reference sequence). V lost 8 bases to trimming and J lost 7 bases; unmatched junction nucleotides: 5. The CDR3 spans 11 residues. CDR3 amino acids: CASGDYREQYF. CDR3 DNA sequence: TGTGCCAGCGGGGACTATAGAGAGCAGTACTTC.

This clone was counted a few times. This chain uses TRBV30 with TRBJ1-5; D is ambiguous. CDR3 length equals 15 residues. The germline V gene has CDR1 GTSNPN and CDR2 SVGIG (reference sequence). Trimming took off 3 bases at V and 0 bases at J, with 12 bases between the two ends. CDR3 sequence: CAWRPSQHSNQPQHF. The CDR3 DNA reads as TGTGCCTGGAGGCCCTCACAACATAGCAATCAGCCCCAGCATTTT.

This sequence joins TRBV10-1 and TRBJ1-2, with D possibly TRBD1 on 5 matching bases. There are 13 residues in the CDR3. Germline CDR1 and CDR2: WNHNN and SYGVQD (reference sequence). V was clipped by 0 bases and J by 8 bases, with 10 bases between them. CDR3 DNA sequence: TGCGCCAGCAGTGAGTCGGGGGGACGCGGCTACACCTTC. Protein product: CASSESGGRGYTF.

This clone was detected a few times. The rearrangement links TRBV5-1 to TRBJ2-1, with 10 bases aligning to TRBD2. Germline loops: CDR1 SGHRS, CDR2 YFSETQ. This CDR3 is 16 amino acids long. After removal of 0 bases from V and 10 bases from J, the junction contained 10 bases not matched to a gene. CDR3 region: CASSLAMSGGAQEQFF. In nucleotides, the CDR3 is TGCGCCAGCAGCTTGGCCATGAGCGGGGGGGCCCAAGAGCAGTTCTTC.

This clone occurred a few times. The chain uses TRBV30 and TRBJ1-2; 9 nucleotides line up with TRBD1. After removal of 6 bases from V and 6 bases from J, the junction contained 8 bases not matched to a gene. CDR1 and CDR2 from the germline V gene are GTSNPN and SVGIG (reference sequence). The CDR3 sequence is 13 residues long. The CDR3 region has the DNA TGTGCCTGCCCCCGGGACAGGGCGGATGGCTACACCTTC. This encodes CACPRDRADGYTF.

The CDR3 here is CASSVGGDTEAFF. DNA of the CDR3: TGTGCCAGCAGCGTAGGGGGAGACACTGAAGCTTTCTTT. The rearrangement uses TRBV9 and TRBJ1-1, with no clear D. Germline V lookup: CDR1 SGDLS, CDR2 YYNGEE. This CDR3 has 13 amino acids. The germline V and J ends were trimmed by 0 bases and 3 bases, with 6 bases remaining between them.

The chain is built from TRBV6-5 and TRBJ2-1; 8 positions match TRBD1. The germline V gene has CDR1 MNHEY and CDR2 SVGAGI. V lost 5 bases and J lost 9; bases outside the gene matches: 9. This CDR3 contains 14 residues. The CDR3, as DNA: TGTGCCAGCAGTCTGACAGGGGATGCAGGTGAGCAGTTCTTC. This sequence encodes CASSLTGDAGEQFF.

This chain uses TRBV29-1 with TRBJ2-7; 8 nucleotides line up with TRBD1. J lost 2 bases, V lost 1 base, and 7 bases had no gene match. The CDR3 loop spans 15 amino acids. Germline-derived CDR1 and CDR2 are SQVTM and ANQGSEA. This chain's CDR3 is CSVEGHSRGPYEQYF. Here the CDR3 DNA reads TGCAGCGTTGAAGGACACTCCAGGGGGCCCTACGAGCAGTACTTC.

This clone was detected once. The chain carries TRBV2 and TRBJ1-5; no clear D gene. The CDR3 covers 15 residues. From germline, CDR1 is SNHLY and CDR2 FYNNEI. Trimming stripped 4 bases from V and 0 bases from J, with 10 bases between. CDR3 DNA sequence: TGTGCCAGCAGTGGCGGGGTATATAGCAATCAGCCCCAGCATTTT. It is translated as CASSGGVYSNQPQHF.